This TCR beta chain was recovered during a study of human T cells and chemical hapten exposure. TCRdb itself ran the RACE reads through MiXCR, one entry per CDR3 protein. The table lists a few hundred thousand distinct CDR3 sequences, approximately 7.5% of them singletons. The J segment lost 7 bases and the V segment lost 5 bases, leaving 7 bases of the junction unmatched. This CDR3 has 14 amino acids. Germline values: CDR1 MDHEN, CDR2 SYDVKM. The time point denotes: pre-sensitization, week 0. Documented treatment: therapeutic diphenylcyclopropenone sensitization with weekly scalp DPC. The sample here was whole blood, taken in connection with sensitization to the hapten diphenylcyclopropenone (DPC). The receptor comes from a man younger than 30 with alopecia areata. Some clones in this sample may be carry-over from other donors' samples. The V gene is TRBV28, the J gene TRBJ1-4; 7 bases are a match to TRBD1. This CDR3 is CASSDRGRIEKLFF. CDR3 coding DNA: TGTGCCAGCAGTGATAGGGGGCGGATTGAAAAACTGTTTTTT.